The 31 T cell receptor beta chains below were found in one sample sequenced in a study of T cells after yellow fever vaccination. TCRdb itself ran the 5' RACE reads through MiXCR, one entry per CDR3 protein. The table records 200,000 to 300,000 distinct CDR3 sequences, 10% to 15% of them present only once. Sample: CD4+ T cells sorted from PBMCs, taken 45 days after the yellow fever booster vaccination. The receptor set was obtained from a man under 40 who received the YFV17D yellow fever vaccine.

This clonotype came up many times. The V gene is TRBV5-6, the J gene TRBJ2-1; 9 bases are shared with TRBD2. This CDR3 comprises 14 residues. CDR1 is SGHDT, CDR2 YYEEEE, per germline. V shed 2 bases and J 6 bases; nucleotides not matched to a gene: 3. In nucleotides, the CDR3 is TGTGCCAGCAGCTTCGGCGGGAGGGCCAATGAGCAGTTCTTC. Its translation is CASSFGGRANEQFF.

The chain links TRBV19 to TRBJ2-1; D may be TRBD2 (6 bases). Trimming cost V 7 bases and J 5 bases, with 18 bases left between them. The CDR3 runs 15 residues. Germline V CDR1 and CDR2: LNHDA, SQIVND (reference sequence). In nucleotides, the CDR3 is TGTGCCAGTACCCCGTGGGGCGGGGCCAACAATGAGCAGTTCTTC. It encodes CASTPWGGANNEQFF.

The genes are TRBV11-1 and TRBJ2-7, with TRBD1 matching over 11 bases. This CDR3 region has 17 residues. The trim removed 0 bases at V and 3 bases at J, leaving 7 bases unmatched. CDR1 SGHAT and CDR2 FQDESV come from the germline V gene (reference sequence). CDR3 amino acids: CASSLAGEDRGLYEQYF. In DNA, the CDR3 is TGTGCCAGCAGCTTAGCTGGGGAGGACAGGGGGCTCTACGAGCAGTACTTC.

CDR3 sequence (DNA): TGTGCCAGCAGCACAGGGGGAGATTTCACAGATACGCAGTATTTT. This encodes CASSTGGDFTDTQYF. V and J are TRBV5-4 and TRBJ2-3, with 8 bases lining up with TRBD1. The germline V gene has CDR1 SGHNT and CDR2 YYREEE (reference sequence). This CDR3 contains 15 residues. The ends lost 4 bases at V and 2 bases at J; junction bases unmatched: 6.

In its sample, this clonotype was seen many times. This chain's CDR3 is CASSLEGARLAGEQFF. The CDR3 region has the DNA TGTGCCAGCAGCTTAGAGGGTGCTAGACTAGCGGGAGAGCAGTTCTTC. This sequence joins TRBV7-2 and TRBJ2-1, with 11 bases lining up with TRBD2. The CDR3 is made up of 16 amino acids. V lost 1 base to trimming and J lost 10 bases; unmatched junction nucleotides: 9. The germline gives CDR1 SGHTA, CDR2 FQGNSA. The full variable domain, with the rest looked up from reference TRBV7-2 and TRBJ2-1, is GAGVSQSPSNKVTEKGKDVELRCDPISGHTALYWYRQSLGQGLEFLIYFQGNSAPDKSGLPSDRFSAERTGGSVSTLTIQRTQQEDSAVYLCASSLEGARLAGEQFFGPGTRLTVL.

The chain uses TRBV20-1 and TRBJ1-1, with D hard to call. Germline-derived CDR1 and CDR2 are DFQATT and SNEGSKA (reference sequence). V dropped 1 base and J dropped 8 bases, with 17 bases sitting between them. This CDR3 contains 14 residues. The chain's CDR3 is CSARGKGISWEAFF. CDR3 bases: TGCAGTGCTAGAGGTAAAGGGATCTCTTGGGAAGCTTTCTTT.

This chain joins TRBV10-3 and TRBJ2-3; unclear D gene. The germline V gene encodes CDR1 ENHRY and CDR2 SYGVKD. This CDR3 is built from 15 residues. The V and J ends lost 6 bases and 0 bases respectively, with 13 bases between them. CDR3 protein: CAIRGGLSSTDTQYF. CDR3 nucleotide sequence: TGTGCCATCAGGGGCGGTCTCTCTAGCACAGATACGCAGTATTTT.

As regards this clonotype: This CDR3 fails to terminate in the conserved phenylalanine or tryptophan, so it likely reflects a read error. The chain links TRBV20-1 to TRBJ2-7, with D perhaps TRBD1 or TRBD2 (5 bases each). CDR1 and CDR2 from the germline V gene are DFQATT and SNEGSKA (reference sequence). The CDR3 is made up of 15 amino acids. The V end lost 4 bases, the J end lost 0 bases, and 16 bases lay between the germline ends. This CDR3 is CSATATGGSSYEQYS. The CDR3 nucleotides are TGCAGTGCTACTGCGACTGGGGGAAGCTCCTACGAGCAGTACTCC.

CDR3 region: CASSYLSGTGNEQFF. The CDR3 DNA is TGTGCCAGCAGTTACCTTAGCGGGACAGGTAATGAGCAGTTCTTC. This sequence joins TRBV6-2 or TRBV6-3 and TRBJ2-1; D may match TRBD1 or TRBD2 (8 bases each). CDR3 length equals 15 residues. The germline V and J ends were trimmed by 2 bases and 7 bases, with 15 bases remaining between them. The germline V gene has CDR1 MNHEY and CDR2 SVGEGT.

The rearrangement joins TRBV24-1 to TRBJ2-3, with a possible D match to TRBD1 (5 bases). The CDR3 spans 13 residues. Germline V gene data show CDR1 as KGHDR and CDR2 as SFDVKD. Trimming shortened V by 3 bases and J by 6 bases, and 9 bases separated the two germline ends. The CDR3 here is CATSDPYRDTQYF. Here the CDR3 DNA reads TGTGCCACCAGTGATCCCTACAGGGATACGCAGTATTTT.

The chain recombines TRBV29-1 with TRBJ2-3; no firm D call. Germline loops: CDR1 SQVTM, CDR2 ANQGSEA. The CDR3 spans 11 residues. Trimming took off 5 bases at V and 10 bases at J, with 13 bases between the two ends. The CDR3 region has the DNA TGCAGCGTTCGACCTTCGTCTGCGCAGTATTTT. It yields the protein CSVRPSSAQYF.

Only a few counts were recorded for this clonotype. The V and J genes are TRBV24-1 and TRBJ1-2; 9 bases fit TRBD1. The CDR3 length is 16 residues. Per germline, CDR1 KGHDR and CDR2 SFDVKD. After removal of 2 bases from V and 3 bases from J, the junction contained 6 bases not matched to a gene. CDR3 in amino acids: CATSDSPGQGDYGYTF. CDR3 coding DNA: TGTGCCACCAGTGATTCCCCGGGACAGGGTGACTATGGCTACACCTTC.

The chain links TRBV5-1 to TRBJ2-3; D may be TRBD1 (7 bases). This CDR3 has 15 residues. Germline V CDR1 and CDR2: SGHRS, YFSETQ. Trimming shortened V by 1 base and J by 4 bases, and 13 bases separated the two germline ends. The DNA for the CDR3 is TGCGCCAGCAGCTTGATTCAGGGGGAGGCAGATACGCAGTATTTT. It yields the protein CASSLIQGEADTQYF.

This chain connects TRBV20-1 to TRBJ2-4, with 7 bases matching TRBD1. The germline gives CDR1 DFQATT, CDR2 SNEGSKA (reference sequence). This CDR3 comprises 12 residues. Losses at the gene ends were 5 bases for V and 4 bases for J; bases not matched to a gene: 2. The DNA for the CDR3 is TGCAGTGCTGGGGACAGAAAAAACATTCAGTACTTC. Encoded protein: CSAGDRKNIQYF.

V is TRBV7-8 and J is TRBJ1-5, with D maybe TRBD1 (5 bases). CDR1 is SGHVS and CDR2 is FQNEAQ in the germline V gene. CDR3 length: 15 amino acids. Trimming took off 3 bases at V and 7 bases at J, with 16 bases between the two ends. The CDR3: CASSFTRDFRQPQHF. The CDR3 bases are TGTGCCAGCAGCTTTACCCGGGACTTTCGGCAGCCCCAGCATTTT.

The V call is TRBV12-2, the J call TRBJ2-7. TRBV12-2 is labeled a pseudogene. This CDR3 region has 14 residues. The CDR3 loop is CASPVSGSSYEQYF. In nucleotides, the CDR3 is TGTGCAAGTCCCGTTAGCGGGAGCTCCTACGAGCAGTACTTC.

The table lists this clonotype with a count of one. The CDR3 coding sequence is TGCAGTGCTTTCCCCGGGGGCCAAGAGACCCAGTACTTC. It is translated as CSAFPGGQETQYF. V and J are TRBV20-1 and TRBJ2-5; a weak D match, TRBD2 (6 bases). Per the germline V gene, CDR1 is DFQATT and CDR2 is SNEGSKA (reference sequence). Trimming took 5 bases from V and 1 from J, leaving 11 bases between them. The CDR3 consists of 13 residues.

The chain uses TRBV25-1 and TRBJ2-1; D is unclear. The CDR3 totals 15 residues. Looked up from germline, CDR1 is MGHDK and CDR2 is SYGVNS. Trimming left V 7 bases short and J 9 bases short, with 22 bases between. CDR3 amino acids: CASNPMEKSFSEQFF. Here the CDR3 DNA reads TGTGCCAGCAACCCGATGGAGAAAAGCTTTAGTGAGCAGTTCTTC.

This clonotype was counted between two and nine times. The CDR3 sequence: CASVLKETGANVLTF. DNA for the CDR3: TGTGCCAGCGTTCTTAAGGAGACTGGGGCCAACGTCCTGACTTTC. This chain links TRBV5-5 with TRBJ2-6; D not resolved. Germline CDR1 SGHKS, CDR2 YYEKEE (reference sequence). The CDR3 totals 15 residues. V was cut by 7 bases and J by 2 bases, with 13 bases left in between. Supplemented by reference TRBV5-5 and TRBJ2-6, the full variable domain reads DAGVTQSPTHLIKTRGQQVTLRCSPISGHKSVSWYQQVLGQGPQFIFQYYEKEERGRGNFPDRFSARQFPNYSSELNVNALLLGDSALYLCASVLKETGANVLTFGAGSRLTVL.

This chain links TRBV12-3 or TRBV12-4 with TRBJ1-5, with 10 bases lining up with TRBD1. J lost 6 bases, V lost 5 bases, and 13 bases had no gene match. The CDR3 runs to 17 residues. The CDR3 nucleotides are TGTGCCAGCAGTAAGCTCGGGACAGGGGTTATGGGTCAGCCCCAGCATTTT. Protein sequence: CASSKLGTGVMGQPQHF.

This clonotype occurred a few times. The chain joins TRBV7-2 to TRBJ1-5; D is ambiguous. The germline V gene has CDR1 SGHTA and CDR2 FQGNSA. Trimming left V 6 bases short and J 1 base short, with 13 bases between. The CDR3 is 15 residues long. Written as DNA, the CDR3 is TGTGCCAGCAGTTCGGTCGGTGCCAGCAATCAGCCCCAGCATTTT. This gives the protein CASSSVGASNQPQHF.

CDR3 nucleotides: TGTGCCAGCAGGGCAGGGGTGAATTCACCCCTCCACTTT. Protein product: CASRAGVNSPLHF. J is TRBJ1-6 and V is TRBV7-2; the D gene is possibly TRBD1 (6 bases). CDR1 and CDR2 (germline): SGHTA, FQGNSA. V dropped 6 bases and J dropped 7 bases, with 10 bases sitting between them. The CDR3 totals 13 residues. The complete variable domain, with remaining parts taken from reference TRBV7-2 and TRBJ1-6, reads GAGVSQSPSNKVTEKGKDVELRCDPISGHTALYWYRQSLGQGLEFLIYFQGNSAPDKSGLPSDRFSAERTGGSVSTLTIQRTQQEDSAVYLCASRAGVNSPLHFGNGTRLTVT.

This clonotype showed up just a few times. The rearrangement uses TRBV5-1 and TRBJ2-7; D is uncertain. Germline V gives CDR1 SGHRS, CDR2 YFSETQ. CDR3 length: 12 residues. Trimming stripped 0 bases from V and 2 bases from J, with 3 bases between. CDR3 loop: CASSLDTYEQYF. CDR3 bases: TGCGCCAGCAGCTTGGACACCTACGAGCAGTACTTC.

The table lists this clonotype with a few counts. The chain has TRBV30 and TRBJ2-3; D is tentatively TRBD1 or TRBD2 (5 bases each). This CDR3 has 17 amino acids. Deletions cut 0 bases from V and 0 bases from J, with 16 bases between. Germline V gene data show CDR1 as GTSNPN and CDR2 as SVGIG (reference sequence). The CDR3 loop reads CAWSVHRTRTSTDTQYF. The DNA for the CDR3 is TGTGCCTGGAGTGTACACAGGACTCGAACTAGCACAGATACGCAGTATTTT.

The rearrangement uses TRBV18 and TRBJ2-1, with D tentatively TRBD2 (5 bases). V was pared by 3 bases and J by 7 bases, with 13 bases between. Germline loops: CDR1 KGHSH, CDR2 LQKENI. The CDR3 loop spans 14 amino acids. This CDR3 is CASSPLTKANEQFF. The CDR3 DNA follows: TGTGCCAGCTCACCCTTGACTAAAGCAAATGAGCAGTTCTTC.

The rearrangement uses TRBV5-4 and TRBJ2-1, with TRBD1 matching 12 bases. The CDR3 has 17 residues. Germline CDR1 reads SGHNT; CDR2 reads YYREEE (reference sequence). J lost 8 bases, V lost 0 bases, and 9 bases had no gene match. This CDR3 is CASSLGTGTGGLDEQFF. As DNA, the CDR3 is TGTGCCAGCAGCTTGGGAACCGGGACAGGGGGCTTGGATGAGCAGTTCTTC.

The sample holds a few counts of this clonotype. The chain combines TRBV15 with TRBJ2-1; 8 nucleotides match TRBD2. The CDR3 spans 15 residues. From germline, CDR1 is LNHNV and CDR2 YYDKDF (reference sequence). Trimming at V came to 0 bases and at J to 4 bases, leaving 2 bases not matched to a gene. CDR3 amino acids: CATSRETSAYNEQFF. CDR3 nucleotide sequence: TGTGCCACCAGCAGAGAGACTAGCGCTTACAATGAGCAGTTCTTC.

This clonotype was observed a handful of times. In DNA form, the CDR3 reads TGCGCCAGCAGCCTTGACCGGGACGGCTACAATGAGCAGTTCTTC. Translated, it gives CASSLDRDGYNEQFF. The J gene is TRBJ2-1, the V gene TRBV4-3, with D perhaps TRBD1 or TRBD2 (5 bases each). Trimming left V 4 bases short and J 3 bases short, with 13 bases between. CDR3 size: 15 residues. Germline CDR1 and CDR2: LGHNA and YSLEER.

This clonotype was recorded many times. The J gene is TRBJ2-5, the V gene TRBV15, with a possible D match to TRBD2 (7 bases). Per the germline V gene, CDR1 is LNHNV and CDR2 is YYDKDF (reference sequence). Trimming shortened V by 1 base and J by 2 bases, and 11 bases separated the two germline ends. The CDR3 extends over 15 amino acids. The CDR3 sequence is CATSRGGGQQETQYF. The CDR3 nucleotides are TGTGCCACCAGCAGAGGGGGGGGGCAGCAAGAGACCCAGTACTTC.

This clonotype was detected a few times. The V gene is TRBV6-2 or TRBV6-3, the J gene TRBJ2-1; 13 nucleotides match TRBD2. CDR1 and CDR2 from the germline V gene are MNHEY and SVGEGT. With 4 bases clipped from V and 4 bases from J, the junction kept 7 bases outside the gene matches. The CDR3 spans 17 residues. The CDR3 sequence: CASSSRLAGGRYNEQFF. Here the CDR3 DNA reads TGTGCCAGCAGTTCACGACTAGCGGGAGGTCGGTACAATGAGCAGTTCTTC.

This clonotype came up a few times. The J gene is TRBJ2-6, the V gene TRBV28; a weak D match, TRBD1 (6 bases). V was pared by 7 bases and J by 2 bases, with 12 bases between. The CDR3 consists of 15 residues. Looked up from germline, CDR1 is MDHEN and CDR2 is SYDVKM. CDR3 sequence (DNA): TGTGCCAGCACATTTGCAGGGGCTGGGGCCAACGTCCTGACTTTC. Encoded protein: CASTFAGAGANVLTF.